What follows are 20 T cell receptor beta chains derived from one specimen sequenced in a study of Ad26.COV2.S vaccination and SARS-CoV-2 variants. Treatment: 19 received Ad26.COV2.S at low or high dose, single or two shots; a few received placebo; per-sample allocation not given. Specimen acquisition occurred on day 63 following the initial vaccine or placebo injection. TCRdb's table, derived via immunoSEQ multiplex PCR, lists solely in-frame clones and lacks some. The sample consists of roughly 450,000 clones, roughly 90% of them appearing once. Specimen: peripheral blood, collected in a trial of Ad26.COV2.S vaccine versus placebo. The receptors stem from a person between 18 and 60 years old who received the Ad26.COV2.S COVID-19 vaccine or a placebo.

The J gene is TRBJ2-7, the V gene TRBV9; 10 bases line up with TRBD2. Germline CDR1 and CDR2: SGDLS and YYNGEE. The CDR3 spans 16 residues. Trimming removed 4 bases from V and 5 bases from J; junction bases left unmatched: 12. The CDR3 loop is CASSPDYSGRTDEQYF. The CDR3 DNA is TGTGCCAGCAGCCCCGATTATAGCGGGAGGACGGACGAGCAGTACTTC.

This sequence joins TRBV5-1 and TRBJ2-3; no reliable D call. There are 13 residues in the CDR3. The germline V gene encodes CDR1 SGHRS and CDR2 YFSETQ. V lost 4 bases and J lost 1, with 7 bases in between. CDR3 DNA: TGCGCCAGCAGCGGATGGGGCACAGATACGCAGTATTTT. Its translation is CASSGWGTDTQYF.

For the CDR3, the DNA is TGCAGCGTTTACTCACTAGCGGGATTTCACAATGAGCAGTTCTTC. Translation gives CSVYSLAGFHNEQFF. The chain carries TRBV29-1 and TRBJ2-1, with TRBD2 matching over 10 bases. Germline V gene lookup returns CDR1 SQVTM and CDR2 ANQGSEA. Unmatched junction bases numbered 9, after V lost 5 bases and J lost 5 bases. This CDR3 comprises 15 residues.

The chain recombines TRBV6-6 with TRBJ2-7; D tentatively reads TRBD1 or TRBD2 (5 bases each). Germline CDR1 reads MNHNY; CDR2 reads SVGAGI (reference sequence). Deletions cut 7 bases from V and 0 bases from J, with 19 bases between. This CDR3 is 16 amino acids long. CDR3 nucleotide sequence: TGTGCCAGCACCCCCAGAGGGGCAGTGACCTCCTACGAGCAGTACTTC. Translated: CASTPRGAVTSYEQYF.

The genes are TRBV5-1 and TRBJ2-1, with TRBD2 matching over 10 bases. With V trimmed by 0 bases and J by 7 bases, 7 bases remained unmatched. Germline CDR1 reads SGHRS; CDR2 reads YFSETQ. This CDR3 has 16 residues. The CDR3 nucleotides read TGCGCCAGCAGCTTGGTAGCTAGCGGGAGTAGTAATGAGCAGTTCTTC. This codes for CASSLVASGSSNEQFF.

The V call is TRBV2, the J call TRBJ2-1, with 7 positions matching TRBD1. The CDR3 consists of 15 residues. The ends lost 3 bases at V and 4 bases at J; junction bases unmatched: 6. Per the germline V gene, CDR1 is SNHLY and CDR2 is FYNNEI. CDR3 in amino acids: CASSELQGNYNEQFF. CDR3 DNA: TGTGCCAGCAGTGAGTTACAGGGGAATTACAATGAGCAGTTCTTC.

As regards this clone: The sample holds other DNA sequences that translate to the same CDR3. This chain joins TRBV15 and TRBJ1-5; D possibly corresponds to TRBD1 (6 bases). The CDR3 totals 15 residues. The germline gives CDR1 LNHNV, CDR2 YYDKDF (reference sequence). Trimming pared 0 bases from V and 7 bases from J, leaving 13 bases between. DNA of the CDR3: TGTGCCACCAGCAGAGATCGCGGGGGCGGGCAGCCCCAGCATTTT. Its protein product is CATSRDRGGGQPQHF.

V usage is TRBV7-9 and J usage is TRBJ2-3; a possible D gene is TRBD2 (5 bases). This CDR3 spans 16 amino acids. V was pared by 1 base and J by 1 base, with 12 bases between. Germline V CDR1 and CDR2: SEHNR, FQNEAQ (reference sequence). CDR3 sequence reads: CASSLGRSVRTDTQYF. In DNA, the CDR3 is TGTGCCAGCAGCTTAGGTCGTAGCGTTCGCACAGATACGCAGTATTTT.

The J gene is TRBJ1-1, the V gene TRBV5-5, with D hard to call. CDR1 and CDR2 from the germline V gene are SGHKS and YYEKEE (reference sequence). The CDR3 is 16 residues long. V was trimmed by 0 bases and J by 0 bases, leaving 12 bases between them. The DNA for the CDR3 is TGTGCCAGCAGCTTGGGCCTAGGACTCATGAACACTGAAGCTTTCTTT. Its translation: CASSLGLGLMNTEAFF.

This sequence joins TRBV7-8 and TRBJ2-2; TRBD1 agrees at 7 bases. V shed 4 bases, J shed 7 bases, and the junction held 0 bases outside the gene matches. The length of the CDR3 is 12 residues. CDR1 is SGHVS and CDR2 is FQNEAQ in the germline V gene. CDR3 in DNA: TGTGCCAGCAGCTACAGGGGCGGGGAGCTGTTTTTT. Protein product: CASSYRGGELFF.

V is TRBV2 and J is TRBJ2-5; 12 positions match TRBD1. With V trimmed by 6 bases and J by 5 bases, 4 bases remained unmatched. CDR1 SNHLY and CDR2 FYNNEI come from the germline V gene. This CDR3 comprises 14 residues. For the CDR3, the DNA is TGTGCCAGCAGGGGACAGGGGGCGGGGGAGACCCAGTACTTC. Its protein product is CASRGQGAGETQYF.

The V and J genes are TRBV27 and TRBJ2-1; D is undetermined. V was clipped by 7 bases and J by 0 bases, with 13 bases between them. CDR1 MNHEY and CDR2 SMNVEV come from the germline V gene (reference sequence). The CDR3 runs to 15 residues. The CDR3 nucleotides read TGTGCCAGCACACCAATCCTGGGCTCCTACAATGAGCAGTTCTTC. Its protein is CASTPILGSYNEQFF.

V usage is TRBV30 and J usage is TRBJ1-6, with D perhaps matching TRBD1 (5 bases). This CDR3 contains 13 residues. The germline V gene has CDR1 GTSNPN and CDR2 SVGIG (reference sequence). Trimming removed 1 base from V and 10 bases from J, with 11 bases in between. In DNA form, the CDR3 reads TGTGCCTGGAGTGATCAGGGAGACTCACCCCTCCACTTT. Protein: CAWSDQGDSPLHF.

This clone was counted only a few times. The chain carries TRBV27 and TRBJ1-1, with TRBD1 identical over 8 bases. J was trimmed by 0 bases and V by 2 bases; bases with no gene match: 2. Germline V gene data show CDR1 as MNHEY and CDR2 as SMNVEV (reference sequence). This CDR3 contains 15 residues. Here the CDR3 reads CASSLRQGMNTEAFF. The CDR3 nucleotides read TGTGCCAGCAGTTTACGACAGGGGATGAACACTGAAGCTTTCTTT.

The chain couples TRBV5-4 to TRBJ2-7, with 9 bases that match TRBD1. CDR1 and CDR2 (germline): SGHNT, YYREEE (reference sequence). The CDR3 length is 13 residues. V shed 6 bases, J shed 4 bases, and the junction held 5 bases outside the gene matches. CDR3 loop: CASNPGTGYEQYF. The CDR3 DNA reads TGTGCCAGCAACCCCGGGACAGGGTACGAGCAGTACTTC.

The chain recombines TRBV15 with TRBJ2-3; no firm D call. This CDR3 has 12 amino acids. Per the germline V gene, CDR1 is LNHNV and CDR2 is YYDKDF (reference sequence). Trimming removed 0 bases from V and 8 bases from J, with 6 bases in between. The CDR3 spells CATSRDAGTQYF. CDR3 DNA sequence: TGTGCCACCAGCAGAGATGCAGGTACGCAGTATTTT.

The chain has TRBV6-5 and TRBJ2-1; 9 nucleotides agree with TRBD1. This CDR3 spans 15 amino acids. Germline CDR1 MNHEY, CDR2 SVGAGI. With 6 bases clipped from V and 8 bases from J, the junction kept 11 bases outside the gene matches. The CDR3 bases are TGTGCCAGCAGACCCACAGGGGGCTTCTGGGATGAGCAGTTCTTC. Its translation is CASRPTGGFWDEQFF.

The chain employs TRBV4-1 and TRBJ2-7; D call uncertain. The CDR3 sequence is 13 residues long. The V and J ends lost 3 bases and 4 bases respectively, with 10 bases between them. The germline CDR1 and CDR2 sequences are MGHRA and YSYEKL. In DNA, the CDR3 is TGCGCCAGCAGCCACGGTGTAGGGTACGAGCAGTACTTC. Amino acid sequence: CASSHGVGYEQYF.

This clone was recorded a few times. The chain carries TRBV6-6 and TRBJ1-5; D unclear. The CDR3 loop spans 12 amino acids. The germline V gene encodes CDR1 MNHNY and CDR2 SVGAGI (reference sequence). With 6 bases removed from V and 7 bases from J, the gap between germline ends came to 10 bases. DNA for the CDR3: TGTGCCAGCAGGGTCTCCGGGCAGCCCCAGCATTTT. Its translation: CASRVSGQPQHF.

The V gene is TRBV10-3, the J gene TRBJ1-6, with 8 nucleotides matching TRBD1. J was trimmed by 9 bases and V by 4 bases; bases with no gene match: 5. The CDR3 runs to 14 residues. In germline, CDR1 is ENHRY, CDR2 SYGVKD. The CDR3 DNA reads as TGTGCCATCAGTGGTGAAACAGGGGGTTCACCCCTCCACTTT. Translating gives CAISGETGGSPLHF.